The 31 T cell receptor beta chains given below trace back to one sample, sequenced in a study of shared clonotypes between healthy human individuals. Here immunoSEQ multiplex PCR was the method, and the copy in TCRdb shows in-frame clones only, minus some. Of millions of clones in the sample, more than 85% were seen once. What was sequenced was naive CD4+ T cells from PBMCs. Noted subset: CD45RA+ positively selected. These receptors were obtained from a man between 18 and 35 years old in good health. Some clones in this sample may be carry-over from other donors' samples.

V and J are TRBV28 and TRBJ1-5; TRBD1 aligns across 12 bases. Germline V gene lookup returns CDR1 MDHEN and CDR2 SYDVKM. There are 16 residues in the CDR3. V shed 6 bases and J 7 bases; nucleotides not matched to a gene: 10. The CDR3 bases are TGTGCCAGCAGCCGGGGACAGGGGGCTTTGAAGCAGCCCCAGCATTTT. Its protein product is CASSRGQGALKQPQHF.

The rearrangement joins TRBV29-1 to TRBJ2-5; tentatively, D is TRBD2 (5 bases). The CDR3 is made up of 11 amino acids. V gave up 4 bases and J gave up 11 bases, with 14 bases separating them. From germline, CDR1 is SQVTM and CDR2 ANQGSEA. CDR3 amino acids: CSVASGVEQYF. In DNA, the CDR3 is TGCAGCGTTGCGTCCGGGGTAGAGCAGTACTTC.

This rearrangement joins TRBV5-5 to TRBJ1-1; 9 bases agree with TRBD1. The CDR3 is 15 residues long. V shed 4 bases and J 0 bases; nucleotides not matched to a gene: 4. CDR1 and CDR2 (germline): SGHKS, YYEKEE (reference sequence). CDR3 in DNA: TGTGCCAGCAGCCTGGGGACAGGGTTGAACACTGAAGCTTTCTTT. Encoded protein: CASSLGTGLNTEAFF.

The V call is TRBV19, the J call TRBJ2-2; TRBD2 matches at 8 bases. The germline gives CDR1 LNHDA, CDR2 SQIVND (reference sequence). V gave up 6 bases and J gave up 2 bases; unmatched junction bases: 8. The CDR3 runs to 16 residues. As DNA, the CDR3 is TGTGCCAGTAGGGAACCGGGACTAGGTAACACCGGGGAGCTGTTTTTT. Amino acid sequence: CASREPGLGNTGELFF.

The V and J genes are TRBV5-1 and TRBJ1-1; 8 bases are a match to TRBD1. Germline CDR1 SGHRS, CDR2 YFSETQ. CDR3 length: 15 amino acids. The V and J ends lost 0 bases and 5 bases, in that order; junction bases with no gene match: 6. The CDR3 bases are TGCGCCAGCAGCTTGGTTCAGGGGGCGCGTACTGAAGCTTTCTTT. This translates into CASSLVQGARTEAFF.

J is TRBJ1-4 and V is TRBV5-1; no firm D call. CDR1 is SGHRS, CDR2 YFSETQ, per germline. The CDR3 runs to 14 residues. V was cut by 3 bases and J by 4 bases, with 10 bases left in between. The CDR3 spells CASSSGRRNEKLFF. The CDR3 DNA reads TGCGCCAGCAGCTCCGGGAGGCGTAATGAAAAACTGTTTTTT.

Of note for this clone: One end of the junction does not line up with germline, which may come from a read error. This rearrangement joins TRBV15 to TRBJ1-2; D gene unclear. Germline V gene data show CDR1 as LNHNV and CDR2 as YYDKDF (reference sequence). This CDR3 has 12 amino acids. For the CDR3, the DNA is TGTGCCACCAGCAGCAGTGACTATGGCTGCACCTTC. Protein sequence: CATSSSDYGCTF.

The DNA for the CDR3 is TGTGCCAGCATTTGGGACAGGGCTTCGAATGAGCAGTTCTTC. This gives the protein CASIWDRASNEQFF. The chain employs TRBV2 and TRBJ2-1, with 9 positions matching TRBD1. Germline CDR1 is SNHLY and CDR2 is FYNNEI. This CDR3 contains 14 residues. J gave up 7 bases and V 7 bases, and 8 bases lay outside the gene matches.

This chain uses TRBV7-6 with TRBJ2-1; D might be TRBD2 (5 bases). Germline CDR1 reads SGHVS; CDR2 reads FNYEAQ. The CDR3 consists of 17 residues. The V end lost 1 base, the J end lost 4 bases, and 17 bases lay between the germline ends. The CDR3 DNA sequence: TGTGCCAGCAGCTTAGTTTCCGGCGGGCTAGGTTACAATGAGCAGTTCTTC. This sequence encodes CASSLVSGGLGYNEQFF.

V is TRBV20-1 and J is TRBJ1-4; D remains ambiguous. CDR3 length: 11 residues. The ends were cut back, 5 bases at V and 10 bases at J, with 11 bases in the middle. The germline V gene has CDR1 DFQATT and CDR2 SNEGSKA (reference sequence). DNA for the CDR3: TGCAGTGCTCCCACGTCGGCAAAACTGTTTTTT. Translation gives CSAPTSAKLFF.

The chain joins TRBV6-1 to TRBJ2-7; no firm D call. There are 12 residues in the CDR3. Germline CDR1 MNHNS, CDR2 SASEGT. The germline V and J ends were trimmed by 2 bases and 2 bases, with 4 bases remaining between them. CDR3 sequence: CASSENTYEQYF. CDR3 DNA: TGTGCCAGCAGTGAAAACACCTACGAGCAGTACTTC.

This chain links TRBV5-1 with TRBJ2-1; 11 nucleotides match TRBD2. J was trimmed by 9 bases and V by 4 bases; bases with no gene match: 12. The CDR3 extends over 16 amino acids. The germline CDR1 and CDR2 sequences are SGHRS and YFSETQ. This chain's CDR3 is CASSPTLLAGVSEQFF. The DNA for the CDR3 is TGCGCCAGCAGCCCCACCTTACTAGCGGGAGTAAGTGAGCAGTTCTTC.

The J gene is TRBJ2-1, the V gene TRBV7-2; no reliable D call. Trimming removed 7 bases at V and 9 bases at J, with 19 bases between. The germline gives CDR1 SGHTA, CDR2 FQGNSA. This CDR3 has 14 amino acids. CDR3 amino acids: CASNLHRVLGEQFF. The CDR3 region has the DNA TGTGCCAGCAACCTACACCGGGTTCTTGGTGAGCAGTTCTTC. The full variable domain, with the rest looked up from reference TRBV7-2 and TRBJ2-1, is GAGVSQSPSNKVTEKGKDVELRCDPISGHTALYWYRQSLGQGLEFLIYFQGNSAPDKSGLPSDRFSAERTGGSVSTLTIQRTQQEDSAVYLCASNLHRVLGEQFFGPGTRLTVL.

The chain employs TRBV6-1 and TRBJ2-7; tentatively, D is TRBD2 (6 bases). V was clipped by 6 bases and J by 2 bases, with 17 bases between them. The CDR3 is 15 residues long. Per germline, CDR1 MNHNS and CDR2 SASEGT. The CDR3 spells CASSLGLTGTYEQYF. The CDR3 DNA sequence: TGTGCCAGCAGCTTGGGACTGACGGGAACCTACGAGCAGTACTTC.

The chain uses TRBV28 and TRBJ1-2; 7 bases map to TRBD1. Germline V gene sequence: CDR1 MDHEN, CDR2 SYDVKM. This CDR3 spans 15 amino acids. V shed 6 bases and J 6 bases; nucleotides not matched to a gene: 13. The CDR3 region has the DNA TGTGCCAGCAGCCGATGGGGACAGTTGGACCATGGCTACACCTTC. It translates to CASSRWGQLDHGYTF.

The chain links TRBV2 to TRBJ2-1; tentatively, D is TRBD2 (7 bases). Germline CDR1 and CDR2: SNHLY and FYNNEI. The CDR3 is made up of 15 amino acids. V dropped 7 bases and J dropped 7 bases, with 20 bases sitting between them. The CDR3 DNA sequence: TGTGCCAGCACCCACAAAGGGGGGGCTCGGAATGAGCAGTTCTTC. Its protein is CASTHKGGARNEQFF.

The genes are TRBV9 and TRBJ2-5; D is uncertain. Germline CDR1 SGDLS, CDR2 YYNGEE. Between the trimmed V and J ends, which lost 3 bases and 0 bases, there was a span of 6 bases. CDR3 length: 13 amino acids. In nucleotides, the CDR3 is TGTGCCAGCAGCGACTTGGACCAAGAGACCCAGTACTTC. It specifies CASSDLDQETQYF.

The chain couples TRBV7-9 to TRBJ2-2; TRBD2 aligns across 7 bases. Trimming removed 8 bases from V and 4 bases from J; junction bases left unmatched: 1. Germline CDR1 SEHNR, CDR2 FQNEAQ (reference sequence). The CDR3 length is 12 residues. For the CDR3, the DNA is TGTGCCAGCGGGAGGGGCACCGGGGAGCTGTTTTTT. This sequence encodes CASGRGTGELFF.

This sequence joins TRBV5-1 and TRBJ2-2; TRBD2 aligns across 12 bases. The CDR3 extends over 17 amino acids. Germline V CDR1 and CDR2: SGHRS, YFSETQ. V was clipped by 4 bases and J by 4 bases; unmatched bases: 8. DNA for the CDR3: TGCGCCAGCAGCCAAATCCTAGCGGGAGGGCCCACCGGGGAGCTGTTTTTT. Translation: CASSQILAGGPTGELFF.

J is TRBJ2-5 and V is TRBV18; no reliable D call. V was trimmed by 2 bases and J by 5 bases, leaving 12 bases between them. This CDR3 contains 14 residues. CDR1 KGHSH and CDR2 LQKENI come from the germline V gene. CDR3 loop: CASSPIGLGETQYF. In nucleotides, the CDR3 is TGTGCCAGCTCACCAATAGGTTTAGGGGAGACCCAGTACTTC.

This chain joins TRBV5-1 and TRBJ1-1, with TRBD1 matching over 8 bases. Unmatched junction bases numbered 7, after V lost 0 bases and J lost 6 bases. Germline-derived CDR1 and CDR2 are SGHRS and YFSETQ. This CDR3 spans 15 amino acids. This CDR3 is CASSLEGQGLAEAFF. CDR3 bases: TGCGCCAGCAGCTTGGAAGGACAGGGACTAGCTGAAGCTTTCTTT. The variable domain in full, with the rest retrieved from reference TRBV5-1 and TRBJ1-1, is KAGVTQTPRYLIKTRGQQVTLSCSPISGHRSVSWYQQTPGQGLQFLFEYFSETQRNKGNFPGRFSGRQFSNSRSEMNVSTLELGDSALYLCASSLEGQGLAEAFFGQGTRLTVV.

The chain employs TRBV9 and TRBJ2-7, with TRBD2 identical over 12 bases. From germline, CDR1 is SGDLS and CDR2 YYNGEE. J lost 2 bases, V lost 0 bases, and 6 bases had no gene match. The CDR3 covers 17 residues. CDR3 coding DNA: TGTGCCAGCAGCGTAGGCGGACTAGCGGGGCAACCCTACGAGCAGTACTTC. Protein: CASSVGGLAGQPYEQYF.

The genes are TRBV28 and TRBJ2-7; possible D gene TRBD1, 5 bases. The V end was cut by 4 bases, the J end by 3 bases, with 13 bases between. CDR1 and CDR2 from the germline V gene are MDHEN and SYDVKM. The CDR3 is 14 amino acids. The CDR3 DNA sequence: TGTGCCAGCAGTTCCCCAGGGTTTCGCTACGAGCAGTACTTC. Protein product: CASSSPGFRYEQYF.

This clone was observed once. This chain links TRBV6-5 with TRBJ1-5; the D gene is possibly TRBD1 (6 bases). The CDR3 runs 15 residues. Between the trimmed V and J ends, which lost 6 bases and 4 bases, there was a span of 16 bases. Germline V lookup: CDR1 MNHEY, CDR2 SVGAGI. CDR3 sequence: CASRAQGRGNQPQHF. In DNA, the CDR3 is TGTGCCAGCAGGGCTCAGGGGCGAGGGAATCAGCCCCAGCATTTT.

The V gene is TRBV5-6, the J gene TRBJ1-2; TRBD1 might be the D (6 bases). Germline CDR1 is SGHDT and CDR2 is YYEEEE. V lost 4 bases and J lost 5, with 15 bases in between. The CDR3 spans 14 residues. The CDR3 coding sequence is TGTGCCAGCAGCCCCAGGGCAGGGGAATATGGCTACACCTTC. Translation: CASSPRAGEYGYTF.

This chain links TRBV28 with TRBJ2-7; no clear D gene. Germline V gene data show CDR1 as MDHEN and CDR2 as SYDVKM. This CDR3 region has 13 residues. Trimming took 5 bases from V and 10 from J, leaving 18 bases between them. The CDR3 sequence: CASSQRLRFLQYF. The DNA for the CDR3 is TGTGCCAGCAGTCAAAGACTCAGGTTTTTACAGTACTTC.

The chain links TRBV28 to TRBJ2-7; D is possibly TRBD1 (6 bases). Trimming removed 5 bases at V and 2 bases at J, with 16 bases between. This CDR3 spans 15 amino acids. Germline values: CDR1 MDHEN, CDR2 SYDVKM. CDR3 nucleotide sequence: TGTGCCAGCAGTCCGTGGGATAGGGGGACCTACGAGCAGTACTTC. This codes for CASSPWDRGTYEQYF. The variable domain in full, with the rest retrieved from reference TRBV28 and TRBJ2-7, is DVKVTQSSRYLVKRTGEKVFLECVQDMDHENMFWYRQDPGLGLRLIYFSYDVKMKEKGDIPEGYSVSREKKERFSLILESASTNQTSMYLCASSPWDRGTYEQYFGPGTRLTVT.

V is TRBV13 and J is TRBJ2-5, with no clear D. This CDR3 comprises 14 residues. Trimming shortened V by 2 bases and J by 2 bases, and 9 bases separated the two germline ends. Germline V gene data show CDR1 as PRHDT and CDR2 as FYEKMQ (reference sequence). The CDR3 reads CASSLTRVQETQYF. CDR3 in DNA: TGTGCCAGCAGCTTAACAAGGGTTCAAGAGACCCAGTACTTC. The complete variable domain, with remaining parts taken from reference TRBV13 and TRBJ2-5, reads AAGVIQSPRHLIKEKRETATLKCYPIPRHDTVYWYQQGPGQDPQFLISFYEKMQSDKGSIPDRFSAQQFSDYHSELNMSSLELGDSALYFCASSLTRVQETQYFGPGTRLLVL.

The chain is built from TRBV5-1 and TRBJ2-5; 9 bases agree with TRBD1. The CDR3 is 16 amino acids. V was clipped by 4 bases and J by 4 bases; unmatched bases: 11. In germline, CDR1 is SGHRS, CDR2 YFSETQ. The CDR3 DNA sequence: TGCGCCAGCAGCCTAGGGGGGACAGGGACGTTAGAGACCCAGTACTTC. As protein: CASSLGGTGTLETQYF.

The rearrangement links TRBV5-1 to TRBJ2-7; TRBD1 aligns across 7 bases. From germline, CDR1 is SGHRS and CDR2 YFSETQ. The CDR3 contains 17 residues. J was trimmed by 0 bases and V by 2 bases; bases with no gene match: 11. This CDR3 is CASSFWANRGTSYEQYF. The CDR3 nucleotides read TGCGCCAGCAGCTTTTGGGCCAACAGGGGAACCTCCTACGAGCAGTACTTC.

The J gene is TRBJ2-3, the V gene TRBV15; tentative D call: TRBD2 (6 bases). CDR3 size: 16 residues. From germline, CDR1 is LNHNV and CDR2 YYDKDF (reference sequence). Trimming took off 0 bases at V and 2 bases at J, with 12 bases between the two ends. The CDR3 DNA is TGTGCCACCAGCAGAGATAGGCGGGGACTCACAGATACGCAGTATTTT. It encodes CATSRDRRGLTDTQYF.